These 19 T cell receptor beta chains originate from one sample sequenced in a study of blood T cells in healthy people across ages (dated by TCRdb to between 2014 and 2017). The receptor library was made with 5' RACE. The listed sequencing device is Illumina HiSeq 2500. A second PCR of about 6 to 11 cycles was performed with a sample-barcoded 5' primer and a J-beta primer mix. TCRdb trimmed the raw reads at Q25, called clones with MiXCR and kept productive beta chains. A single entry per CDR3 protein holds the most common genes and DNA from its merged rows. Present in this sample are 800,000 or so distinct CDR3 sequences, approximately 25% of which were seen just once. The ten largest clones capture more than 3% of the sample. These data were also reused for a study on T cells of mothers and their children.

What was sequenced was blood. These receptors were collected from a boy younger than 18 in good health.

This clonotype was seen more than once but under ten times. The chain links TRBV20-1 to TRBJ2-3, with 7 bases identical to TRBD2. This CDR3 has 16 amino acids. V lost 5 bases, J lost 2 bases, and 13 bases stayed unmatched. Germline CDR1 DFQATT, CDR2 SNEGSKA (reference sequence). The CDR3 coding sequence is TGCAGTGCTTCCGCCACCGCGGGAGTTTACACAGATACGCAGTATTTT. Protein sequence: CSASATAGVYTDTQYF.

This clonotype was counted between two and nine times. This chain links TRBV4-3 with TRBJ2-7; 9 nucleotides align to TRBD2. The CDR3 has 15 amino acids. Germline CDR1 LGHNA, CDR2 YSLEER. V shed 0 bases, J shed 13 bases, and the junction held 13 bases outside the gene matches. The CDR3 sequence is CASSQDLLAGAERYF. The CDR3, as DNA: TGCGCCAGCAGCCAAGATCTCTTAGCGGGAGCCGAGCGCTACTTC.

This clonotype has a handful of counts. The gene calls are TRBV20-1 and TRBJ2-1, with 10 nucleotides matching TRBD2. The length of the CDR3 is 15 residues. Germline V gene lookup returns CDR1 DFQATT and CDR2 SNEGSKA (reference sequence). The V and J ends lost 1 base and 6 bases, in that order; junction bases with no gene match: 6. The CDR3 DNA reads TGCAGTGCTAGAGTCCAGCGGGAGGGCGGCAATGAGCAGTTCTTC. Its protein product is CSARVQREGGNEQFF.

V usage is TRBV18 and J usage is TRBJ2-7; D ambiguous. The CDR3 is 11 amino acids. With 2 bases removed from V and 6 bases from J, the gap between germline ends came to 5 bases. Germline assignment: CDR1 KGHSH and CDR2 LQKENI. CDR3 DNA: TGTGCCAGCTCACCAAACCGCGAGCAGTACTTC. This sequence encodes CASSPNREQYF.

This sequence joins TRBV7-2 and TRBJ2-3; 9 positions agree with TRBD2. The CDR3 sequence is 16 residues long. Germline trimming cut 1 base from V and 4 bases from J; bases unmatched to any gene: 6. CDR1 and CDR2 (germline): SGHTA, FQGNSA. The CDR3 nucleotides are TGTGCCAGCAGCTTAGAGGGTGCTAGCGGGGCAGATACGCAGTATTTT. It encodes CASSLEGASGADTQYF.

The V call is TRBV7-9, the J call TRBJ2-1; D unresolved. The CDR3 spans 15 residues. V lost 1 base and J lost 7, with 14 bases in between. CDR1 is SEHNR, CDR2 FQNEAQ, per germline (reference sequence). CDR3 loop: CASSLVALPGNEQFF. DNA of the CDR3: TGTGCCAGCAGCTTAGTAGCCCTCCCTGGGAATGAGCAGTTCTTC.

This clonotype was seen a handful of times. The rearrangement uses TRBV7-6 and TRBJ2-7; 11 bases align to TRBD2. Germline CDR1 is SGHVS and CDR2 is FNYEAQ. The CDR3 extends over 17 amino acids. With 5 bases clipped from V and 6 bases from J, the junction kept 15 bases outside the gene matches. This CDR3 is CASSKRIPTSGSFEQYF. The CDR3 DNA follows: TGTGCCAGCAGCAAGCGCATTCCCACTAGCGGGAGCTTCGAGCAGTACTTC. The variable domain in full, completed from reference TRBV7-6 and TRBJ2-7, reads GAGVSQSPRYKVTKRGQDVALRCDPISGHVSLYWYRQALGQGPEFLTYFNYEAQQDKSGLPNDRFSAERPEGSISTLTIQRTEQRDSAMYRCASSKRIPTSGSFEQYFGPGTRLTVT.

This clonotype was observed a handful of times. This chain joins TRBV28 and TRBJ2-3; TRBD2 matches at 7 bases. In germline, CDR1 is MDHEN, CDR2 SYDVKM. Unmatched junction bases numbered 8, after V lost 3 bases and J lost 2 bases. The CDR3 spans 16 residues. The DNA of the CDR3 is TGTGCCAGCAGTTTGCGGAGCGGGATTTCCACAGATACGCAGTATTTT. Translation: CASSLRSGISTDTQYF.

CDR3 bases: TGCGCCAGCAGCTTTCGGGGGAATCGGGATGAGCAGTTCTTC. Its translation: CASSFRGNRDEQFF. The V gene is TRBV5-1, the J gene TRBJ2-1, with D maybe TRBD2 (6 bases). The V end was cut by 2 bases, the J end by 8 bases, with 14 bases between. This CDR3 has 14 residues. Germline values: CDR1 SGHRS, CDR2 YFSETQ.

There are a few counts of this clonotype. The chain uses TRBV12-3 or TRBV12-4 and TRBJ1-6; D is possibly TRBD1 (5 bases). The CDR3 has 13 residues. V dropped 9 bases and J dropped 2 bases, with 8 bases sitting between them. The CDR3 DNA follows: TGTGCCAGTTGGGGGGCCTATAATTCACCCCTCCACTTT. It codes for CASWGAYNSPLHF.

The chain recombines TRBV20-1 with TRBJ1-5; TRBD1 might be the D (5 bases). This CDR3 region has 16 residues. Trimming stripped 3 bases from V and 4 bases from J, with 19 bases between. The germline CDR1 and CDR2 sequences are DFQATT and SNEGSKA (reference sequence). The CDR3 loop reads CSASSPGLGYNQPQHF. DNA for the CDR3: TGCAGTGCTAGCTCTCCGGGACTCGGCTATAATCAGCCCCAGCATTTT.

This clonotype has just a few counts. The gene calls are TRBV5-6 and TRBJ2-7, with 8 positions matching TRBD1. The ends lost 3 bases at V and 2 bases at J; junction bases unmatched: 4. Germline CDR1 and CDR2: SGHDT and YYEEEE. The CDR3 sequence is 14 residues long. Here the CDR3 DNA reads TGTGCCAGCAGCTGGGGGACAGGAACCTACGAGCAGTACTTC. This translates into CASSWGTGTYEQYF.

Only a few counts were recorded for this clonotype. This sequence joins TRBV5-5 and TRBJ2-5; possibly TRBD2 for D (6 bases). The germline V gene has CDR1 SGHKS and CDR2 YYEKEE (reference sequence). The ends were cut back, 0 bases at V and 0 bases at J, with 15 bases in the middle. CDR3 length equals 17 residues. CDR3 protein: CASSLVGSGEHQETQYF. In DNA form, the CDR3 reads TGTGCCAGCAGCTTGGTTGGTTCGGGAGAGCACCAAGAGACCCAGTACTTC. The whole variable domain, remainder taken from reference TRBV5-5 and TRBJ2-5, is DAGVTQSPTHLIKTRGQQVTLRCSPISGHKSVSWYQQVLGQGPQFIFQYYEKEERGRGNFPDRFSARQFPNYSSELNVNALLLGDSALYLCASSLVGSGEHQETQYFGPGTRLLVL.

The chain has TRBV7-8 and TRBJ1-2; D perhaps matches TRBD1 (5 bases). Germline-derived CDR1 and CDR2 are SGHVS and FQNEAQ. CDR3 length: 17 amino acids. V lost 4 bases and J 0 bases, leaving 18 bases between the germline ends. The CDR3 nucleotides read TGTGCCAGCAGCTCAAGGGACGGGTCCTTAGCTAACTATGGCTACACCTTC. Encoded protein: CASSSRDGSLANYGYTF. Filled out from reference TRBV7-8 and TRBJ1-2, the complete variable domain reads GAGVSQSPRYKVAKRGQDVALRCDPISGHVSLFWYQQALGQGPEFLTYFQNEAQLDKSGLPSDRFFAERPEGSVSTLKIQRTQQEDSAVYLCASSSRDGSLANYGYTFGSGTRLTVV.

Comment on this clonotype: One end of the junction varies from germline; a read error may be responsible. CDR3 amino acids: CAISPRLEEKPFF. CDR3 coding DNA: TGTGCCATCAGCCCTAGGTTAGAGGAAAAACCGTTTTTT. The rearrangement uses TRBV10-3 and TRBJ1-4; D is uncertain. Germline V CDR1 and CDR2: ENHRY, SYGVKD. The length of the CDR3 is 13 residues.

V gene TRBV5-1 combines with J gene TRBJ2-7, with D uncertain. CDR1 is SGHRS and CDR2 is YFSETQ in the germline V gene. Trimming removed 4 bases from V and 2 bases from J, with 16 bases in between. CDR3 length: 15 residues. Here the CDR3 DNA reads TGCGCCAGCAGCCATTACGGAGAACCTACCTACGAGCAGTACTTC. Protein product: CASSHYGEPTYEQYF.

This clonotype was counted at least ten times. The rearrangement joins TRBV18 to TRBJ2-7, with 8 bases that match TRBD1. Germline CDR1 reads KGHSH; CDR2 reads LQKENI. The CDR3 contains 13 residues. V shed 8 bases, J shed 4 bases, and the junction held 7 bases outside the gene matches. The chain's CDR3 is CASSPYRGYEQYF. In DNA form, the CDR3 reads TGTGCCAGCAGCCCGTACAGGGGGTACGAGCAGTACTTC.

The J gene is TRBJ2-5, the V gene TRBV20-1, with 7 nucleotides matching TRBD1. The J call may be in error: the DNA end matches TRBJ2-7 better. Per germline, CDR1 DFQATT and CDR2 SNEGSKA (reference sequence). The CDR3 covers 14 residues. CDR3 DNA: TGCAGTGCCAAGGGGGCAGGAGACTCCTACGAGCAGTACTTC. As protein: CSAKGAGDSYEQYF.

The chain couples TRBV28 to TRBJ2-6; TRBD1 matches at 7 bases. Trimming removed 6 bases from V and 4 bases from J; junction bases left unmatched: 12. This CDR3 spans 17 amino acids. Germline V CDR1 and CDR2: MDHEN, SYDVKM. DNA of the CDR3: TGTGCCAGCAGGTCGAGGGGGCAACTCCTCGGGGCCAACGTCCTGACTTTC. This sequence encodes CASRSRGQLLGANVLTF.